This TCR beta chain was sequenced for a study of cytomegalovirus exposure and HLA in healthy donors. Study results and caveats: First-cohort TCR clusters tended to co-occur in the 130 or so validation repertoires, a later analysis found.

Sequenced by immunoSEQ multiplex PCR; TCRdb stores in-frame clones only, minus some. The table lists over 110,000 clones, around nine tenths of them singletons, with just under 9% in the top ten. As concerns this clone: Its antigen is as yet unknown.

With 7 bases removed from V and 0 bases from J, the gap between germline ends came to 17 bases. CDR3 size: 16 residues. Germline loops: CDR1 SNHLY, CDR2 FYNNEI. The chain links TRBV2 to TRBJ2-3, with a weak D call TRBD1 (6 bases). This TCR was recovered from a young man in good health and CMV-seropositive. The sample consisted of PBMCs. CDR3 nucleotides: TGTGCCAGCATCCCCGACAGGAGATCTAGCACAGATACGCAGTATTTT. Translation gives CASIPDRRSSTDTQYF.